The clone carrying this T cell receptor beta chain was seen only a few times. Antigen unknown. Germline V gene sequence: CDR1 SEHNR, CDR2 FQNEAQ (reference sequence). The CDR3 covers 14 residues. V gave up 3 bases and J gave up 0 bases, with 8 bases separating them. Libraries for naive CD8 T cells, which were made from roughly 21,000 to 960,000 sorted cells, drew on 10%, 30% or 50% of the RNA. This record belongs to a study of molecular identifiers for immune sequencing clone quantification. The overall study: Five aliquots were made in replicates from the RNA of roughly 21,000 or 96,000 naive CD8 cells, and four were sequenced.

Whole-study results and caveats: Identical TCR molecules can share a barcode, and this sharing could underestimate highly expanded clone sizes.

Bulk libraries came from a prior protocol with listed TCR primers. TCRdb re-called the PCR reads with MiXCR, one entry per CDR3 protein. The table lists about 67,000 distinct CDR3 sequences, less than 20% of them singletons, with over 1.2% in the top ten. This receptor was obtained from a human donor in good health. Some libraries in this study had Jurkat cell RNA spiked in. The rearrangement joins TRBV7-9 to TRBJ1-2, with TRBD1 as a possible D gene (5 bases). The source material was naive CD8+ T cells from blood, with Jurkat cell RNA spiked in. Specified subset: FACS-sorted CD8+CD4-CCR7+CD45RA+ naive T cells. CDR3 residues: CASSLGTANYGYTF. The CDR3 coding sequence is TGTGCCAGCAGCTTGGGGACGGCTAACTATGGCTACACCTTC. Variable domain in full (rest from reference TRBV7-9 and TRBJ1-2): DTGVSQNPRHKITKRGQNVTFRCDPISEHNRLYWYRQTLGQGPEFLTYFQNEAQLEKSRLLSDRFSAERPKGSFSTLEIQRTEQGDSAMYLCASSLGTANYGYTFGSGTRLTVV.